These 29 T cell receptor beta chains were sequenced from one sample in a study of blood T cell repertoires in COVID-19. The data were produced by immunoSEQ multiplex PCR, yet TCRdb's version contains in-frame clones alone and is incomplete. The table records around 68,000 clones, around nine tenths of them present only once. The sample was peripheral blood. The receptors stem from a man between 45 and 60 years old with active COVID-19.

The chain employs TRBV7-6 and TRBJ1-5; D perhaps matches TRBD1 (6 bases). There are 13 residues in the CDR3. CDR1 is SGHVS, CDR2 FNYEAQ, per germline. Deletions cut 8 bases from V and 5 bases from J, with 13 bases between. This chain's CDR3 is CASGYRADQPQHF. CDR3 DNA: TGTGCCAGCGGTTACAGGGCTGATCAGCCCCAGCATTTT.

The count of this clone is one. V gene TRBV9 combines with J gene TRBJ2-5, with D possibly being TRBD2 (6 bases). This CDR3 is built from 15 residues. Trimming cost V 0 bases and J 6 bases, with 15 bases left between them. Per germline, CDR1 SGDLS and CDR2 YYNGEE. Written as DNA, the CDR3 is TGTGCCAGCAGCGTAGTGGCGGGGCCCGCCCAGACCCAGTACTTC. Protein sequence: CASSVVAGPAQTQYF.

The chain has TRBV6-2 or TRBV6-3 and TRBJ2-7; D is perhaps TRBD1 (6 bases). The V end was cut by 5 bases, the J end by 1 base, with 15 bases between. The V gene's germline CDR1 is MNHEY and CDR2 SVGEGT. The CDR3 length is 15 residues. For the CDR3, the DNA is TGTGCCAGCAGTACCGGACAGCTCACGTCCTACGAGCAGTACTTC. Residues: CASSTGQLTSYEQYF.

This chain links TRBV3-1 (or the pseudogene TRBV3-2) with TRBJ2-3; TRBD2 aligns across 9 bases. Germline CDR1 and CDR2: LGHDT and YNNKEL (reference sequence). Unmatched junction bases numbered 4, after V lost 1 base and J lost 2 bases. CDR3 length equals 16 residues. CDR3 residues: CASSQGLAGFTDTQYF. The CDR3 DNA reads TGTGCCAGCAGCCAAGGGCTAGCGGGATTCACAGATACGCAGTATTTT.

CDR3 in amino acids: CASSAATAGGEPQHF. The CDR3, as DNA: TGTGCCAGCAGCGCAGCTACGGCAGGGGGCGAGCCCCAGCATTTT. The chain couples TRBV7-6 to TRBJ1-5, with 8 bases fitting TRBD1. From germline, CDR1 is SGHVS and CDR2 FNYEAQ. This CDR3 is 15 amino acids long. The junction had 11 bases not matched to a gene; V was cut back by 5 bases and J by 8 bases.

The rearrangement uses TRBV28 and TRBJ1-2; possibly TRBD1 for D (6 bases). V shed 7 bases and J shed 4 bases, with 16 bases lying between them. CDR1 and CDR2 (germline): MDHEN, SYDVKM. The CDR3 covers 14 residues. CDR3 loop: CASNSWGGGYGYTF. The CDR3 DNA reads as TGTGCCAGCAACTCATGGGGGGGCGGCTATGGCTACACCTTC.

This chain joins TRBV7-2 and TRBJ1-2, with 9 bases aligning to TRBD1. Germline loops: CDR1 SGHTA, CDR2 FQGNSA. V was pared by 5 bases and J by 4 bases, with 5 bases of the junction left unmatched. The CDR3 consists of 14 residues. The CDR3 nucleotides are TGTGCCAGCAGCGAGGGACAGGGAGTCTATGGCTACACCTTC. Protein product: CASSEGQGVYGYTF.

This chain joins TRBV11-2 and TRBJ2-4, with 7 bases matching TRBD1. The CDR3 loop spans 15 amino acids. The trim removed 4 bases at V and 1 base at J, leaving 4 bases unmatched. CDR1 is SGHAT and CDR2 is FQNNGV in the germline V gene. The CDR3 sequence is CASSSIQGAKNIQYF. CDR3 nucleotide sequence: TGTGCCAGCAGCTCGATACAGGGGGCCAAAAACATTCAGTACTTC.

V usage is TRBV6-5 and J usage is TRBJ1-2, with 7 bases that match TRBD1. The germline V gene encodes CDR1 MNHEY and CDR2 SVGAGI. CDR3 length: 13 residues. V trimming: 6 bases; J trimming: 13 bases; junction bases outside the gene matches: 14. The CDR3 DNA follows: TGTGCCAGCAGCCGACAGGGTTTAAAAGGGTGCACCTTC. Translated: CASSRQGLKGCTF.

This clone was recorded once. This sequence joins TRBV14 and TRBJ2-5; D possibly corresponds to TRBD2 (6 bases). CDR1 and CDR2 (germline): SGHDN, FVKESK. Trimming took off 0 bases at V and 4 bases at J, with 12 bases between the two ends. There are 15 residues in the CDR3. The CDR3 is CASSQDRGGIETQYF. In DNA form, the CDR3 reads TGTGCCAGCAGCCAAGATAGAGGAGGGATAGAGACCCAGTACTTC.

This clone was observed once. The chain links TRBV5-4 to TRBJ1-2; 7 nucleotides line up with TRBD1. Trimming removed 1 base from V and 8 bases from J; junction bases left unmatched: 8. The CDR3 loop spans 14 amino acids. Germline values: CDR1 SGHNT, CDR2 YYREEE (reference sequence). For the CDR3, the DNA is TGTGCCAGCAGCTTGTATTTCACAGGGGACGGCTACACCTTC. It yields the protein CASSLYFTGDGYTF.

J is TRBJ2-1 and V is TRBV28, with D maybe TRBD2 (5 bases). V lost 4 bases to trimming and J lost 4 bases, with 14 bases between them. Per the germline V gene, CDR1 is MDHEN and CDR2 is SYDVKM. This CDR3 region has 15 residues. The CDR3 here is CASSSSEGPYNEQFF. The CDR3 DNA follows: TGTGCCAGCAGTTCGTCCGAGGGTCCTTACAATGAGCAGTTCTTC.

This chain uses TRBV19 with TRBJ2-1; 8 nucleotides line up with TRBD2. Germline V gene data show CDR1 as LNHDA and CDR2 as SQIVND (reference sequence). This CDR3 spans 17 amino acids. With 0 bases clipped from V and 2 bases from J, the junction kept 6 bases outside the gene matches. CDR3 residues: CASSIDTLAGPYNEQFF. DNA for the CDR3: TGTGCCAGTAGTATAGATACGCTAGCGGGCCCCTACAATGAGCAGTTCTTC.

A few counts support this clone. The CDR3 loop is CASSRETVTDTQYF. As DNA, the CDR3 is TGTGCCAGCAGCCGCGAGACAGTCACAGATACGCAGTATTTT. The genes are TRBV3-1 (or the pseudogene TRBV3-2) and TRBJ2-3; the D gene is possibly TRBD1 (5 bases). The CDR3 extends over 14 amino acids. From germline, CDR1 is LGHDT and CDR2 YNNKEL (reference sequence). Trimming removed 4 bases from V and 2 bases from J, with 10 bases in between.

The gene calls are TRBV30 and TRBJ2-5; a weak D match, TRBD2 (5 bases). V was shortened by 4 bases and J by 2 bases, with 14 bases between the two germline ends. CDR3 length equals 14 residues. The germline V gene has CDR1 GTSNPN and CDR2 SVGIG (reference sequence). CDR3 region: CAWIPGSKQETQYF. CDR3 sequence (DNA): TGTGCCTGGATACCGGGGTCGAAGCAAGAGACCCAGTACTTC.

The V call is TRBV7-2, the J call TRBJ1-1; perhaps TRBD1 as D (6 bases). This CDR3 is 13 amino acids long. The V end was cut by 3 bases, the J end by 5 bases, with 10 bases between. CDR1 is SGHTA and CDR2 is FQGNSA in the germline V gene. In DNA form, the CDR3 reads TGTGCCAGCAGCTTCCGGGGGGCGACTGAAGCTTTCTTT. It is translated as CASSFRGATEAFF.

The chain joins TRBV19 to TRBJ2-5; D gene ambiguous. The CDR3 covers 12 residues. The V gene lost 5 bases and the J gene lost 2 bases, with 6 bases spanning the gap. Germline loops: CDR1 LNHDA, CDR2 SQIVND (reference sequence). CDR3 sequence: CASSFLQETQYF. In DNA form, the CDR3 reads TGTGCCAGTAGTTTTCTACAAGAGACCCAGTACTTC.

J is TRBJ2-7 and V is TRBV4-3; maybe TRBD1 (6 bases). The ends were cut back, 2 bases at V and 2 bases at J, with 10 bases in the middle. Germline assignment: CDR1 LGHNA and CDR2 YSLEER. The CDR3 is 14 residues long. The CDR3 sequence is CASSQFQGTYEQYF. Written as DNA, the CDR3 is TGCGCCAGCAGCCAATTTCAGGGGACCTACGAGCAGTACTTC.

J is TRBJ2-1 and V is TRBV7-8, with TRBD1 matching over 8 bases. The CDR3 is made up of 16 amino acids. V dropped 5 bases and J dropped 0; count of bases not matched to a gene: 6. CDR1 and CDR2 (germline): SGHVS, FQNEAQ. Here the CDR3 DNA reads TGTGCCAGCAGCATATACAGGGGGTACTCCTACAATGAGCAGTTCTTC. It encodes CASSIYRGYSYNEQFF. The whole variable domain, remainder taken from reference TRBV7-8 and TRBJ2-1, is GAGVSQSPRYKVAKRGQDVALRCDPISGHVSLFWYQQALGQGPEFLTYFQNEAQLDKSGLPSDRFFAERPEGSVSTLKIQRTQQEDSAVYLCASSIYRGYSYNEQFFGPGTRLTVL.

The chain employs TRBV29-1 and TRBJ1-1, with unresolved D. The CDR3 loop spans 13 amino acids. CDR1 is SQVTM, CDR2 ANQGSEA, per germline. V was clipped by 6 bases and J by 0 bases, with 11 bases between them. The CDR3 DNA follows: TGCAGCGTGTATAGTGGAGTGAACACTGAAGCTTTCTTT. Its translation is CSVYSGVNTEAFF. Looking up the rest from reference TRBV29-1 and TRBJ1-1 gives the full variable domain: SAVISQKPSRDICQRGTSLTIQCQVDSQVTMMFWYRQQPGQSLTLIATANQGSEATYESGFVIDKFPISRPNLTFSTLTVSNMSPEDSSIYLCSVYSGVNTEAFFGQGTRLTVV.

The J gene is TRBJ2-7, the V gene TRBV6-5; possibly TRBD1 for D (6 bases). V was cut by 0 bases and J by 0 bases, with 6 bases left in between. Germline V gene data show CDR1 as MNHEY and CDR2 as SVGAGI. This CDR3 is built from 14 residues. The CDR3 spells CASSYSGGSYEQYF. In nucleotides, the CDR3 is TGTGCCAGCAGTTACTCAGGGGGCTCCTACGAGCAGTACTTC.

V usage is TRBV18 and J usage is TRBJ1-4; possible D gene TRBD1, 5 bases. Germline assignment: CDR1 KGHSH and CDR2 LQKENI. Trimming removed 5 bases from V and 3 bases from J, with 10 bases in between. The CDR3 sequence is 14 residues long. The DNA of the CDR3 is TGTGCCAGCTCATTCCAGGGTTCTAATGAAAAACTGTTTTTT. As protein: CASSFQGSNEKLFF.

The chain links TRBV5-1 to TRBJ1-5; D gene ambiguous. Germline assignment: CDR1 SGHRS and CDR2 YFSETQ. Trimming cost V 2 bases and J 1 base, with 13 bases left between them. The CDR3 has 16 residues. For the CDR3, the DNA is TGCGCCAGCAGCTTAGGACCGGGAGTGAGCAATCAGCCCCAGCATTTT. Translation gives CASSLGPGVSNQPQHF. The full variable domain, in which reference TRBV5-1 and TRBJ1-5 provide the parts outside the CDR3, is KAGVTQTPRYLIKTRGQQVTLSCSPISGHRSVSWYQQTPGQGLQFLFEYFSETQRNKGNFPGRFSGRQFSNSRSEMNVSTLELGDSALYLCASSLGPGVSNQPQHFGDGTRLSIL.

The rearrangement uses TRBV2 and TRBJ1-5, with a tentative D call TRBD1 (5 bases). Germline V CDR1 and CDR2: SNHLY, FYNNEI. The CDR3 spans 13 residues. The V end lost 8 bases, the J end lost 4 bases, and 12 bases lay between the germline ends. The CDR3, as DNA: TGTGCCAGCGGGGCGGGGGGGAATCAGCCCCAGCATTTT. Residues: CASGAGGNQPQHF.

The gene calls are TRBV7-3 and TRBJ1-1, with a possible D match to TRBD1 (6 bases). The CDR3 length is 14 residues. V lost 2 bases and J lost 4, with 11 bases in between. CDR1 and CDR2 (germline): SGHTA, FQGTGA. The CDR3 DNA is TGTGCCAGCAGCTTACAGGGGCTCGCCACTGAAGCTTTCTTT. Protein: CASSLQGLATEAFF.

The genes are TRBV28 and TRBJ2-5; perhaps TRBD1 as D (5 bases). Trimming removed 9 bases from V and 5 bases from J, with 10 bases in between. This CDR3 has 11 residues. The germline gives CDR1 MDHEN, CDR2 SYDVKM. CDR3: CASSRQETQYF. The CDR3 nucleotides read TGTGCCAGTTCTCGACAGGAGACCCAGTACTTC.

The chain combines TRBV7-8 with TRBJ1-2, with 8 positions matching TRBD1. Germline V gene data show CDR1 as SGHVS and CDR2 as FQNEAQ. CDR3 length equals 16 residues. Losses at the gene ends were 2 bases for V and 2 bases for J; bases not matched to a gene: 7. The CDR3 region has the DNA TGTGCCAGCAGCTTAACGGGACAGGCATTGAACTATGGCTACACCTTC. Translated: CASSLTGQALNYGYTF.

V gene TRBV27 combines with J gene TRBJ1-5; 8 nucleotides align to TRBD1. The V gene's germline CDR1 is MNHEY and CDR2 SMNVEV (reference sequence). The CDR3 consists of 13 residues. Trimming cost V 6 bases and J 4 bases; bases outside gene matches: 2. The CDR3 DNA sequence: TGTGCCAGCAGGCGGACAGGGAATCAGCCCCAGCATTTT. It translates to CASRRTGNQPQHF.

This sequence joins TRBV18 and TRBJ1-1; the D is unclear. Germline V lookup: CDR1 KGHSH, CDR2 LQKENI. This CDR3 is built from 12 residues. V lost 6 bases and J lost 6, with 11 bases in between. CDR3 coding DNA: TGTGCCAGCTCCGAGACGGGAGCTGAAGCTTTCTTT. Its protein product is CASSETGAEAFF.